These 31 T cell receptor beta chains originate from one sample sequenced in a study of shared clonotypes between healthy human individuals. The repertoire was sequenced with immunoSEQ multiplex PCR; TCRdb's copy has only in-frame clones and lacks some. Here the sample spans a few million clones, roughly 93% being singletons. Sequences were obtained from naive CD4+ T cells from PBMCs. Subset specified: CD45RA+ positively selected. These receptors were obtained from a man younger than 35 in good health. Some clones in this sample may be carry-over from other donors' samples.

This clone was detected once. The V call is TRBV2, the J call TRBJ1-5, with 7 bases matching TRBD1. Germline V lookup: CDR1 SNHLY, CDR2 FYNNEI. The CDR3 extends over 15 amino acids. Trimming cost V 6 bases and J 3 bases; bases outside gene matches: 8. DNA of the CDR3: TGTGCCAGCAGCGTCGGACAGGCCCTCAATCAGCCCCAGCATTTT. Protein: CASSVGQALNQPQHF.

This chain connects TRBV10-3 to TRBJ2-3; unclear D gene. Trimming took off 10 bases at V and 3 bases at J, with 14 bases between the two ends. The CDR3 loop spans 13 amino acids. The germline CDR1 and CDR2 sequences are ENHRY and SYGVKD. In DNA, the CDR3 is TGTGCCACCTGGGCGACTTCAACAGATACGCAGTATTTT. Its translation: CATWATSTDTQYF.

The chain uses TRBV28 and TRBJ1-5, with D unresolved. The CDR3 consists of 15 residues. The V gene's germline CDR1 is MDHEN and CDR2 SYDVKM. Trimming took 6 bases from V and 3 from J, leaving 15 bases between them. CDR3 bases: TGTGCCAGCAGGGGGTCCCGGGGTTCCAATCAGCCCCAGCATTTT. Protein: CASRGSRGSNQPQHF.

The chain carries TRBV18 and TRBJ2-5, with TRBD2 matching 7 bases. The J segment lost 2 bases and the V segment lost 5 bases, leaving 5 bases of the junction unmatched. CDR1 KGHSH and CDR2 LQKENI come from the germline V gene. The CDR3 contains 14 residues. CDR3 coding DNA: TGTGCCAGCTCATATACTAGCGCTCAAGAGACCCAGTACTTC. This encodes CASSYTSAQETQYF.

Worth noting for this clone: At one end the junction does not follow the germline gene, possibly because of a read error. The rearrangement links TRBV5-1 to TRBJ2-2; 7 bases fit TRBD1. The V gene's germline CDR1 is SGHRS and CDR2 YFSETQ. The CDR3 covers 14 residues. CDR3 protein: CASRPDRNTGELFF. CDR3 sequence (DNA): TGCGCCAGCAGACCGGACAGGAACACCGGTGAGCTGTTTTTT.

CDR3 amino acids: CASSIAPAGLNTEAFF. The CDR3 DNA follows: TGTGCCAGTAGTATAGCCCCAGCGGGCCTGAACACTGAAGCTTTCTTT. The genes are TRBV19 and TRBJ1-1, with D uncertain. The CDR3 covers 16 residues. CDR1 LNHDA and CDR2 SQIVND come from the germline V gene (reference sequence). The ends were cut back, 1 base at V and 0 bases at J, with 12 bases in the middle.

V is TRBV5-4 and J is TRBJ2-6, with D perhaps TRBD1 (6 bases). V lost 10 bases and J lost 4, with 12 bases in between. The CDR3 is 13 amino acids. Germline loops: CDR1 SGHNT, CDR2 YYREEE (reference sequence). CDR3 in amino acids: CAPGVLGANVLTF. The CDR3 DNA follows: TGTGCCCCAGGGGTTCTGGGGGCCAACGTCCTGACTTTC. Using reference TRBV5-4 and TRBJ2-6 for the parts outside the CDR3, the full variable domain is ETGVTQSPTHLIKTRGQQVTLRCSSQSGHNTVSWYQQALGQGPQFIFQYYREEENGRGNFPPRFSGLQFPNYSSELNVNALELDDSALYLCAPGVLGANVLTFGAGSRLTVL.

This chain joins TRBV7-3 and TRBJ2-3, with a weak D call TRBD2 (6 bases). The CDR3 contains 15 residues. V lost 6 bases, J lost 2 bases, and 15 bases lay in between. CDR1 is SGHTA, CDR2 FQGTGA, per germline. The CDR3 loop reads CASSKAGSSTDTQYF. The CDR3 bases are TGTGCCAGCAGTAAAGCGGGCAGTTCCACAGATACGCAGTATTTT.

The gene calls are TRBV7-2 and TRBJ2-7; no definite D call. The V and J ends lost 4 bases and 7 bases respectively, with 17 bases between them. Germline CDR1 and CDR2: SGHTA and FQGNSA. This CDR3 has 14 amino acids. This CDR3 reads CASSSVADEREQYF. The CDR3, as DNA: TGTGCCAGCAGCTCCGTGGCGGATGAGAGGGAGCAGTACTTC.

The chain carries TRBV18 and TRBJ2-7, with TRBD2 matching over 13 bases. CDR3 length equals 15 residues. Germline V gene sequence: CDR1 KGHSH, CDR2 LQKENI. V shed 4 bases, J shed 4 bases, and the junction held 4 bases outside the gene matches. Here the CDR3 reads CASSLGTSGVYEQYF. The CDR3 DNA follows: TGTGCCAGCTCACTAGGGACTAGCGGGGTTTACGAGCAGTACTTC.

To note about this clone: Other DNA sequences in this sample translate to the same CDR3. The chain joins TRBV5-4 to TRBJ2-2; D gene ambiguous. V was pared by 0 bases and J by 0 bases, with 0 bases between. Germline V gene lookup returns CDR1 SGHNT and CDR2 YYREEE (reference sequence). CDR3 length: 13 amino acids. CDR3 region: CASSLANTGELFF. The CDR3 coding sequence is TGTGCCAGCAGCTTGGCGAACACCGGGGAGCTGTTTTTT.

The chain links TRBV7-7 to TRBJ2-7; 8 positions agree with TRBD1. Germline V gene lookup returns CDR1 SSHAT and CDR2 FNYEAQ (reference sequence). The CDR3 runs 13 residues. The junction had 4 bases not matched to a gene; V was cut back by 6 bases and J by 3 bases. The CDR3 reads CASRSGTGYEQYF. The CDR3, as DNA: TGTGCCAGCAGGTCCGGGACAGGCTACGAGCAGTACTTC.

The chain combines TRBV5-6 with TRBJ2-1; perhaps TRBD2 as D (5 bases). The CDR3 contains 15 residues. The V end lost 3 bases, the J end lost 5 bases, and 15 bases lay between the germline ends. From germline, CDR1 is SGHDT and CDR2 YYEEEE. The CDR3 is CASSWGSSYHNEQFF. CDR3 in DNA: TGTGCCAGCAGCTGGGGATCTAGCTACCACAATGAGCAGTTCTTC. The variable domain in full, with the rest retrieved from reference TRBV5-6 and TRBJ2-1, is DAGVTQSPTHLIKTRGQQVTLRCSPKSGHDTVSWYQQALGQGPQFIFQYYEEEERQRGNFPDRFSGHQFPNYSSELNVNALLLGDSALYLCASSWGSSYHNEQFFGPGTRLTVL.

J is TRBJ1-2 and V is TRBV6-1; D is ambiguous. Germline CDR1 MNHNS, CDR2 SASEGT. This CDR3 spans 14 amino acids. V gave up 5 bases and J gave up 8 bases, with 18 bases separating them. CDR3 bases: TGTGCCAGCAGTTCCCGGACCTTGATGGGGGGCTACACCTTC. Amino acids: CASSSRTLMGGYTF.

The V gene is TRBV9, the J gene TRBJ2-2; no definite D call. The V and J ends lost 2 bases and 7 bases respectively, with 21 bases between them. The CDR3 is made up of 17 amino acids. CDR1 SGDLS and CDR2 YYNGEE come from the germline V gene. The CDR3 loop reads CASSVVRTRGSDGELFF. CDR3 nucleotide sequence: TGTGCCAGCAGCGTTGTAAGGACCCGAGGAAGTGACGGGGAGCTGTTTTTT.

V gene TRBV5-4 combines with J gene TRBJ2-7, with 9 bases that match TRBD2. V lost 0 bases to trimming and J lost 7 bases; unmatched junction nucleotides: 8. Looked up from germline, CDR1 is SGHNT and CDR2 is YYREEE (reference sequence). The CDR3 covers 15 residues. CDR3 sequence: CASSLGGTSRWEQYF. CDR3 in DNA: TGTGCCAGCAGCTTGGGTGGGACTAGCAGATGGGAGCAGTACTTC.

The CDR3 region is CASSTTGPRTRDGYTF. Written as DNA, the CDR3 is TGCGCCAGCAGCACTACGGGACCCCGAACAAGGGATGGCTACACCTTC. This sequence joins TRBV5-1 and TRBJ1-2; D possibly corresponds to TRBD1 (5 bases). In germline, CDR1 is SGHRS, CDR2 YFSETQ. There are 16 residues in the CDR3. V gave up 4 bases and J gave up 6 bases, with 22 bases separating them.

The genes are TRBV7-3 and TRBJ2-4; 7 positions match TRBD1. CDR1 and CDR2 (germline): SGHTA, FQGTGA. After removal of 5 bases from V and 3 bases from J, the junction contained 7 bases not matched to a gene. This CDR3 has 15 amino acids. The CDR3, as DNA: TGTGCCAGCAGCACTCCCGGGACAGACAAAAACATTCAGTACTTC. The encoded protein is CASSTPGTDKNIQYF.

The genes are TRBV10-1 and TRBJ2-2, with TRBD2 matching 10 bases. Losses at the gene ends were 3 bases for V and 6 bases for J; bases not matched to a gene: 7. This CDR3 is built from 16 residues. Germline V lookup: CDR1 WNHNN, CDR2 SYGVQD (reference sequence). The CDR3 coding sequence is TGCGCCAGCAGTGACTGGCTAGCGGGAGAGGCCGGGGAGCTGTTTTTT. It is translated as CASSDWLAGEAGELFF.

The chain is built from TRBV28 and TRBJ2-5; the D is unclear. CDR3 length: 17 amino acids. V dropped 3 bases and J dropped 1 base, with 18 bases sitting between them. Germline assignment: CDR1 MDHEN and CDR2 SYDVKM. CDR3 DNA sequence: TGTGCCAGCAGTTTTGTGTCCCTCAAGAAGATCCAAGAGACCCAGTACTTC. It yields the protein CASSFVSLKKIQETQYF.

The chain recombines TRBV5-1 with TRBJ1-3, with 8 bases matching TRBD1. CDR1 is SGHRS and CDR2 is YFSETQ in the germline V gene. V lost 4 bases, J lost 1 base, and 7 bases stayed unmatched. This CDR3 has 16 residues. The chain's CDR3 is CASSPQGARSGNTIYF. CDR3 DNA: TGCGCCAGCAGCCCCCAGGGGGCCAGGTCTGGAAACACCATATATTTT.

V gene TRBV5-4 combines with J gene TRBJ1-2; tentative D call: TRBD1 (5 bases). V lost 4 bases and J lost 0, with 16 bases in between. The CDR3 length is 16 residues. CDR1 and CDR2 from the germline V gene are SGHNT and YYREEE (reference sequence). Here the CDR3 reads CASSPPRGGANYGYTF. The CDR3 DNA reads TGTGCCAGCAGCCCCCCTCGCGGGGGAGCTAACTATGGCTACACCTTC.

This clone has a single count. This chain uses TRBV28 with TRBJ2-1; maybe TRBD2 (5 bases). V shed 6 bases and J shed 6 bases, with 12 bases lying between them. CDR1 and CDR2 from the germline V gene are MDHEN and SYDVKM. The CDR3 is 13 amino acids. Here the CDR3 reads CASRADYSNEQFF. DNA of the CDR3: TGTGCCAGCAGGGCAGACTATTCCAATGAGCAGTTCTTC. Variable domain in full (rest from reference TRBV28 and TRBJ2-1): DVKVTQSSRYLVKRTGEKVFLECVQDMDHENMFWYRQDPGLGLRLIYFSYDVKMKEKGDIPEGYSVSREKKERFSLILESASTNQTSMYLCASRADYSNEQFFGPGTRLTVL.

The chain carries TRBV2 and TRBJ2-1; 9 bases are shared with TRBD2. The CDR3 contains 17 residues. V trimming: 6 bases; J trimming: 5 bases; junction bases outside the gene matches: 14. CDR1 is SNHLY, CDR2 FYNNEI, per germline. CDR3: CASRARFLAGGDNEQFF. The CDR3 coding sequence is TGTGCCAGCAGAGCCCGCTTTTTGGCGGGAGGGGACAATGAGCAGTTCTTC.

The chain has TRBV10-3 and TRBJ2-5; 8 bases are shared with TRBD1. The germline V gene encodes CDR1 ENHRY and CDR2 SYGVKD. V gave up 6 bases and J gave up 2 bases; unmatched junction bases: 8. CDR3 size: 15 residues. CDR3 amino acids: CAIRDRGRGQETQYF. In DNA form, the CDR3 reads TGTGCCATCAGAGACAGGGGACGGGGTCAAGAGACCCAGTACTTC.

The J gene is TRBJ2-2, the V gene TRBV13, with D possibly being TRBD1 or TRBD2 (5 bases each). V dropped 8 bases and J dropped 5 bases, with 18 bases sitting between them. CDR1 and CDR2 from the germline V gene are PRHDT and FYEKMQ (reference sequence). This CDR3 is 15 amino acids long. CDR3 in amino acids: CASRTGTLRTGELFF. Here the CDR3 DNA reads TGTGCCAGCCGAACCGGGACCCTGAGGACCGGGGAGCTGTTTTTT.

The J gene is TRBJ1-4, the V gene TRBV6-9; D is unresolved. The germline V and J ends were trimmed by 6 bases and 5 bases, with 13 bases remaining between them. This CDR3 comprises 14 residues. Germline lookup yields CDR1 MNHGY and CDR2 SVAAGI. The CDR3 DNA sequence: TGTGCCAGCAGGGGAGGGTGGGTGAATGAAAAACTGTTTTTT. Translating it yields CASRGGWVNEKLFF.

The chain joins TRBV28 to TRBJ1-3; D is unresolved. The CDR3 runs 16 residues. V was trimmed by 2 bases and J by 2 bases, leaving 13 bases between them. Germline CDR1 MDHEN, CDR2 SYDVKM. The CDR3, as DNA: TGTGCCAGCAGTTTAAGCTTAGAGTTGACTGGAAACACCATATATTTT. Its protein is CASSLSLELTGNTIYF.

V and J are TRBV19 and TRBJ1-2; D not resolved. V lost 7 bases, J lost 8 bases, and 23 bases lay in between. CDR1 and CDR2 (germline): LNHDA, SQIVND (reference sequence). The CDR3 is 15 amino acids. CDR3 sequence reads: CASTHRPSRPLGYTF. DNA of the CDR3: TGTGCCAGTACCCATCGGCCTTCCAGGCCGCTGGGCTACACCTTC.

The chain carries TRBV14 and TRBJ1-1; D is unresolved. Trimming took 3 bases from V and 5 from J, leaving 7 bases between them. CDR3 length: 12 amino acids. Germline-derived CDR1 and CDR2 are SGHDN and FVKESK. The CDR3 loop reads CASSQRRTEAFF. As DNA, the CDR3 is TGTGCCAGCAGCCAGAGGCGGACTGAAGCTTTCTTT. The variable domain in full, completed from reference TRBV14 and TRBJ1-1, reads EAGVTQFPSHSVIEKGQTVTLRCDPISGHDNLYWYRRVMGKEIKFLLHFVKESKQDESGMPNNRFLAERTGGTYSTLKVQPAELEDSGVYFCASSQRRTEAFFGQGTRLTVV.

Comments on this clone: Different DNA sequences within this sample yield the same CDR3. The chain links TRBV5-8 to TRBJ2-7, with 11 bases fitting TRBD1. V lost 4 bases and J lost 1; bases outside the gene matches: 1. In germline, CDR1 is SGHTS, CDR2 YDEGEE. The CDR3 sequence is 14 residues long. The CDR3 DNA reads as TGTGCCAGCAGCCGGGACAGGGGGTCCTACGAGCAGTACTTC. As protein: CASSRDRGSYEQYF.